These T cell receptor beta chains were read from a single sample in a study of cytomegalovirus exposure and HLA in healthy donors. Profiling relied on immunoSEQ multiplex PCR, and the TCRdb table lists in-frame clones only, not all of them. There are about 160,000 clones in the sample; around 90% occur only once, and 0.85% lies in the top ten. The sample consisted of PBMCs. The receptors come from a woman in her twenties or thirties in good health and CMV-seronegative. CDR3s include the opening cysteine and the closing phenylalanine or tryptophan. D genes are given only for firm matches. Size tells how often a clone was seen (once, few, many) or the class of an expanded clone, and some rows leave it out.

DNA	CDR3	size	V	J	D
TGTGCCAGCAGCCCGACTAGCGGGGGGGCCGATGAGCAGTTCTTC	CASSPTSGGADEQFF	.	TRBV7-2	TRBJ2-1	TRBD2
TGTGCCAGCACCGCGCCCGGGACAGGGGCCGGCTACACCTTC	CASTAPGTGAGYTF	.	TRBV28	TRBJ1-2	TRBD1
TGTGCCAGCAGTTTAGCCGGTGGCCCGTTCGGGGATCAGCCCCAGCATTTT	CASSLAGGPFGDQPQHF	.	TRBV28	TRBJ1-5	.
TGTGCCAGCAGCGCCCGGACAGGGGGTTACTATGGCTACACCTTC	CASSARTGGYYGYTF	.	TRBV5-6	TRBJ1-2	TRBD1
TGTGCCAGCAGCTTGGCCCAGGGGCTCTACAATGAGCAGTTCTTC	CASSLAQGLYNEQFF	.	TRBV5-4	TRBJ2-1	.
TGTGCCAGTAGTATAGTCCAGGGGGTGACCGATCAGCCCCAGCATTTT	CASSIVQGVTDQPQHF	once	TRBV19	TRBJ1-5	TRBD1
TGTGCCATCAGTGTCACCCACCCCAGCACCGGGGAGCTGTTTTTT	CAISVTHPSTGELFF	.	TRBV10-3	TRBJ2-2	.
TGTGCCAGCAGCGTGGGCCCTTTCCGACAAAACACCATATATTTT	CASSVGPFRQNTIYF	.	TRBV9	TRBJ1-3	.
TGTGCCAGTAGTACCTATCCTACCGGGACAGGGGGTCAGCCCCAGCATTTT	CASSTYPTGTGGQPQHF	.	TRBV19	TRBJ1-5	TRBD1
TGTGCCAGCAGTTCTGGGGGCACTATCGCTGATGAGCAGTTCTTC	CASSSGGTIADEQFF	.	TRBV27	TRBJ2-1	.
TGTGCCAGCAGCTTAGAAGCGGGCCTCCAAGAGACCCAGTACTTC	CASSLEAGLQETQYF	.	TRBV7-6	TRBJ2-5	.
TGCGCCAGCAGCCCAAGGACAGGGGGTTGGGAGACCCAGTACTTC	CASSPRTGGWETQYF	.	TRBV4-1	TRBJ2-5	TRBD1
TGTGCCAGCAGCGACAGGGGGACGAACACTGAAGCTTTCTTT	CASSDRGTNTEAFF	.	TRBV9	TRBJ1-1	TRBD1
TGTGCCAGCAGTCCCGAGGGGACTAGTCGTAGTACGCAGTATTTT	CASSPEGTSRSTQYF	.	TRBV27	TRBJ2-3	TRBD2
TGTGCCAGTAGTAGCGGATCGGCCGGCGAGCAGTACTTC	CASSSGSAGEQYF	.	TRBV19	TRBJ2-7	.
TGTGCCAGCAGTTTGTACGAGCAGTACTTC	CASSLYEQYF	.	TRBV7-9	TRBJ2-7	.
TGTGCCAGCGGGGACACCAACACCGGGGAGCTGTTTTTT	CASGDTNTGELFF	.	TRBV9	TRBJ2-2	.
TGTGCCAGCAGCGCCGACAGGGGTGGGGGTGAAAAACTGTTTTTT	CASSADRGGGEKLFF	once	TRBV9	TRBJ1-4	TRBD1
TGTGCCAGCAGCCTGCCGGGCCGGGACAGGGGAGGGGGCACGCAGTATTTT	CASSLPGRDRGGGTQYF	.	TRBV5-4	TRBJ2-3	TRBD1
TGTGCCAGTAATTCTAGGGGGGGCGTCGGACAGGGCCAAAGTCTCTATGGCTACACCTTC	CASNSRGGVGQGQSLYGYTF	.	TRBV19	TRBJ1-2	TRBD1
TGTGCCAGCAGTTTTGGGGCTGCCGTTAGCTCCTACGAGCAGTACTTC	CASSFGAAVSSYEQYF	.	TRBV27	TRBJ2-7	.
TGTGCCAGCAGCCCCCGGGGGGCTGGAGCCAACGTCCTGACTTTC	CASSPRGAGANVLTF	once	TRBV27	TRBJ2-6	.
TGTGCCAGCAGCTTTGTTCGAGGCGGGGGGGCAGGTGAGCAGTTCTTC	CASSFVRGGGAGEQFF	.	TRBV11-2	TRBJ2-1	TRBD2
TGCGCCAGCAGCTTCTCCTCACTAGCGGGATTCGGGAATGAGCAGTTCTTC	CASSFSSLAGFGNEQFF	.	TRBV5-1	TRBJ2-1	TRBD2
TGCGCCAGCAGTTCTAGCGGGGGGACCTACAATGAGCAGTTCTTC	CASSSSGGTYNEQFF	.	TRBV5-1	TRBJ2-1	TRBD2
TGTGCCAGCAGCCCCTCGGGCACTGAAGCTTTCTTT	CASSPSGTEAFF	.	TRBV7-9	TRBJ1-1	.
TGTGCCAGCAGCTCTGGACTAGCGGGACCCTACGAGCAGTACTTC	CASSSGLAGPYEQYF	.	TRBV11-2	TRBJ2-7	TRBD2
TGTGCCAGCGGGGTGGGGGGTAATGAGCAGTTCTTC	CASGVGGNEQFF	.	TRBV7-9	TRBJ2-1	.
TGCAGCGTCGTACAGGGATTTTCCTACGAGCAGTACTTC	CSVVQGFSYEQYF	.	TRBV29-1	TRBJ2-7	.
TGCAGCGTTGACAGGGCGAATGAGCAGTTCTTC	CSVDRANEQFF	few	TRBV29-1	TRBJ2-1	.
TGTGCCAGCAGTTTCCCTGGCGGCGACATTCAGTACTTC	CASSFPGGDIQYF	.	TRBV5-8	TRBJ2-4	.
TGCAGTGCTAGACACAGAGACGAGCAGTACTTC	CSARHRDEQYF	.	TRBV20-1	TRBJ2-7	.
TGTGCCAGCAGAGAGGACAGCATTAGTGAGACCCAGTACTTC	CASREDSISETQYF	.	TRBV2	TRBJ2-5	.
TGTGCCAGCAGCTTACGGGGTAATGAAAAACTGTTTTTT	CASSLRGNEKLFF	.	TRBV11-2	TRBJ1-4	.
TGTGCCAGCGCACGAGACAGGTCTGGGGCCAACGTCCTGACTTTC	CASARDRSGANVLTF	.	TRBV2	TRBJ2-6	.
TGTGCCAGCTCACTTCTGGGGGCGCCTAATCAGCCCCAGCATTTT	CASSLLGAPNQPQHF	.	TRBV18	TRBJ1-5	.
TGCGCCAGCAGTCAAGTTGGCAGGGTAGGAGGGGAGCTGTTTTTT	CASSQVGRVGGELFF	.	TRBV23-1	TRBJ2-2	.
TGTGCCAGCAGACTCTTAGCGGGGGGCCGGGACATTCAGTACTTC	CASRLLAGGRDIQYF	.	TRBV6-5	TRBJ2-4	TRBD2
TGTGCCAGTAGTATTGGGACTAGCGGGAGTCGAAAGACCCAGTACTTC	CASSIGTSGSRKTQYF	.	TRBV19	TRBJ2-5	TRBD2
TGTGCCAGTAATCAAAGGGGTAGTCAGCCCCAGCATTTT	CASNQRGSQPQHF	.	TRBV19	TRBJ1-5	.
TGTGCCAGCAATACACAGGGGGCAGGGACTGAAGCTTTCTTT	CASNTQGAGTEAFF	.	TRBV25-1	TRBJ1-1	TRBD1
TGTGCCAGCAACATACAGGGTCCCCCCTACGAGCAGTACTTC	CASNIQGPPYEQYF	.	TRBV28	TRBJ2-7	.
TGTGCCAGTAGCTCCTCCGGGACAGCGGGTGCTGGAAACACCATATATTTT	CASSSSGTAGAGNTIYF	.	TRBV19	TRBJ1-3	TRBD1
TGTGCCAGCCCTCGGGACTTCGAGACCTACGAGCAGTACTTC	CASPRDFETYEQYF	.	TRBV6-5	TRBJ2-7	.
TGTGCCAGCAGCGGGACAGGGGGTGACTATGGCTACACCTTC	CASSGTGGDYGYTF	.	TRBV7-9	TRBJ1-2	TRBD1
TGTGCCAGTAGTATTACAGTTAGGACAGCGACGGAAAAACTGTTTTTT	CASSITVRTATEKLFF	.	TRBV19	TRBJ1-4	.
TGTGCCAGCAGTTTGGGTAGTAGCGGGAGGTTCGAGCAGTACTTC	CASSLGSSGRFEQYF	.	TRBV27	TRBJ2-7	TRBD2
TGTGCCAGCAGCTTAGGACTACCAGACACCGGGGAGCTGTTTTTT	CASSLGLPDTGELFF	.	TRBV7-2	TRBJ2-2	.
TGTGCCAGCAGTCGAGGGACATTTAAGCAGCCCCAGCATTTT	CASSRGTFKQPQHF	once	TRBV7-2	TRBJ1-5	.
TGTGCCAGTAGTAGGTCGGGGACAGGGGTTGGGGAGACCCAGTACTTC	CASSRSGTGVGETQYF	.	TRBV19	TRBJ2-5	TRBD1
TGTGCCAGCAGTATTATGAGGACAGGGACTTCACCCCTCCACTTT	CASSIMRTGTSPLHF	.	TRBV28	TRBJ1-6	TRBD1
TGTGCCAGCAGCTCAAGGCTTGGGGGGACTGCATACAATGAGCAGTTCTTC	CASSSRLGGTAYNEQFF	.	TRBV7-9	TRBJ2-1	.
TGTGCCAGCAGCTTAGAACTGGGGGGGGGAAATGAGCAGTTCTTC	CASSLELGGGNEQFF	.	TRBV11-2	TRBJ2-1	TRBD2